Listed below are T cell receptor beta chains from one sample, sequenced in a study of shared clonotypes between healthy human individuals. Sequencing was performed with immunoSEQ multiplex PCR; in TCRdb, only in-frame clones are kept and a portion is missing. The sample lists approximately 980,000 clones, less than 85% occurring once. Material for sequencing was memory CD4+ T cells sorted from blood. The receptor source for this set is a man between 18 and 35 years old in good health. The CDR3 runs from the conserved cysteine through the conserved F or W. The D gene is left open where the match is weak. Size is stated for part of the rows, as once, few or many counts, or as a class when the clone is expanded.

D gene	V gene	clone size	J gene	CDR3 protein	CDR3 DNA
TRBD1	TRBV19	few	TRBJ2-2	CASSPQDRGNTGELFF	TGTGCCAGTAGTCCCCAGGACAGGGGGAACACCGGGGAGCTGTTTTTT
TRBD2	TRBV5-1	.	TRBJ2-3	CASSSTSGTDTQYF	TGCGCCAGCAGCTCAACTAGCGGCACAGATACGCAGTATTTT
.	TRBV12-5	once	TRBJ2-1	CASAPPPALGVPNEQFF	TGTGCTAGTGCCCCTCCCCCCGCCTTGGGGGTTCCGAATGAGCAGTTCTTC
TRBD2	TRBV28	.	TRBJ2-7	CASRIAGLHNEQYF	TGTGCCAGCAGGATAGCGGGATTGCACAACGAGCAGTACTTC
.	TRBV19	.	TRBJ2-1	CASSIVLSGRYNEQFF	TGTGCCAGTAGTATAGTATTGAGCGGGCGGTACAATGAGCAGTTCTTC
.	TRBV6-6	.	TRBJ2-2	CASSYGATITGELFF	TGTGCCAGCAGTTACGGAGCGACAATCACCGGGGAGCTGTTTTTT
.	TRBV2	.	TRBJ2-1	CASSVEVIDNEQFF	TGTGCCAGCAGTGTGGAGGTAATCGACAATGAGCAGTTCTTC
TRBD2	TRBV5-1	.	TRBJ2-2	CASSLLAGMAGELFF	TGCGCCAGCAGCTTGCTAGCGGGAATGGCTGGGGAGCTGTTTTTT
.	TRBV2	.	TRBJ2-7	CASRGQASYEQYF	TGTGCCAGCAGAGGGCAGGCCTCCTACGAGCAGTACTTC
.	TRBV7-2	.	TRBJ2-7	CASSPETGTSYEQYF	TGTGCCAGCAGCCCGGAGACTGGAACATCCTACGAGCAGTACTTC
.	TRBV6-5	.	TRBJ1-2	CASSYTKQGDYGYTF	TGTGCCAGCAGTTACACCAAACAGGGCGACTATGGCTACACCTTC
TRBD1	TRBV5-1	.	TRBJ1-1	CASSLRTGGSTEAFF	TGCGCCAGCAGCTTACGGACAGGGGGGAGCACTGAAGCTTTCTTT
TRBD1	TRBV6-5	.	TRBJ1-1	CASSQPPGQGRAFF	TGTGCCAGCAGCCAACCACCGGGACAGGGGCGAGCTTTCTTT
.	TRBV25-1	.	TRBJ2-2	CASSEGDFTGELFF	TGTGCCAGCAGTGAGGGGGATTTCACCGGGGAGCTGTTTTTT
.	TRBV5-6	.	TRBJ2-1	CASSLRDNNEQFF	TGTGCCAGCAGCTTGAGGGACAACAATGAGCAGTTCTTC
.	TRBV6-1	.	TRBJ1-4	CASSGRHGGEKLFF	TGTGCCAGCAGTGGACGCCATGGAGGGGAAAAACTGTTTTTT
.	TRBV16	many	TRBJ2-5	CASSQSLAPQETQYF	TGTGCCAGCAGCCAATCTCTGGCTCCCCAAGAGACCCAGTACTTC
.	TRBV11-2	.	TRBJ2-7	CASRMSYEQYF	TGTGCCAGCAGAATGTCCTACGAGCAGTACTTC
.	TRBV6-5	.	TRBJ2-7	CASSYEGGPPHF	TGTGCCAGCAGTTACGAGGGCGGGCCCCCGCACTTC
.	TRBV6-6	.	TRBJ1-2	CASSPGVYGYTF	TGTGCCAGCAGTCCAGGGGTCTATGGCTACACCTTC
.	TRBV18	.	TRBJ1-3	CASSLTRLGASAGNTIYF	TGTGCCAGCTCACTCACCCGCCTCGGGGCTTCGGCTGGAAACACCATATATTTT
.	TRBV11-2	.	TRBJ1-6	CASSLNPSGSPLHF	TGTGCCAGCAGCTTAAACCCCTCAGGTTCACCCCTCCACTTT
.	TRBV21-1	.	TRBJ2-3	CANVTGSTDTQYF	TGTGCCAACGTGACGGGGTCCACAGATACGCAGTATTTT
.	TRBV7-2	.	TRBJ2-3	CASSRAGVSTDTQYF	TGTGCCAGCAGCCGAGCGGGCGTAAGCACAGATACGCAGTATTTT
TRBD1	TRBV5-1	.	TRBJ1-2	CASRRGTGESYTF	TGCGCCAGCAGACGAGGGACAGGTGAGAGCTACACCTTC
TRBD1	TRBV14	.	TRBJ2-5	CASSLDRVETQYF	TGTGCCAGCAGCCTGGACAGGGTAGAGACCCAGTACTTC
TRBD1	TRBV4-1	.	TRBJ1-2	CASSQGGPGQGAHGYTF	TGCGCCAGCAGCCAAGGGGGCCCCGGACAGGGGGCCCATGGCTACACCTTC
.	TRBV9	few	TRBJ1-3	CASSVVPGNTIYF	TGTGCCAGCAGCGTAGTCCCTGGAAACACCATATATTTT
.	TRBV18	.	TRBJ1-6	CASSPLIDSPLHF	TGTGCCAGCTCACCTTTGATTGATTCACCCCTCCACTTT
.	TRBV6-1	.	TRBJ1-5	CASSPTGRSNQPQHF	TGTGCCAGCAGTCCAACAGGGCGAAGCAATCAGCCCCAGCATTTT
.	TRBV6-1	.	TRBJ1-2	CASSETYTTGKKGYGYTF	TGTGCCAGCAGCGAAACTTATACTACAGGGAAGAAGGGCTATGGCTACACCTTC
.	TRBV19	.	TRBJ1-2	CASSAPTGAFYGYTF	TGTGCCAGTAGTGCCCCGACAGGAGCGTTCTATGGCTACACCTTC